The TCR beta chain under discussion was sequenced for a study of shared clonotypes between healthy human individuals. Produced via immunoSEQ multiplex PCR; TCRdb's table is partial and in-frame only. The data contain 900,000 to 1,200,000 clones, 70% to 80% of them seen just once; the ten biggest clones take up roughly 0.61%. J was trimmed by 8 bases and V by 0 bases; bases with no gene match: 5. The CDR3 sequence is 14 residues long. Germline V gives CDR1 ENHRY, CDR2 SYGVKD. V is TRBV10-3 and J is TRBJ1-2; the match to TRBD1 covers 8 bases. This clonotype was sampled from a man aged 18 to 29 in good health. Some clones in this sample may be carry-over from other donors' samples. Input material: memory CD4+ T cells from PBMCs. Subset noted: CD45RA-negative fraction. The CDR3 nucleotides are TGTGCCATCAGTGAGTCCCCAGGGGGCAGGGGCTACACCTTC. Amino acids: CAISESPGGRGYTF.